This T cell receptor beta chain was profiled in a study of molecular identifiers for immune sequencing clone quantification (dated by TCRdb to 2016 to 2019). Broadly, across the study: In a replicate experiment, RNA from around 18,000 or 91,000 naive CD8 T cells was split into five aliquots, four of which were sequenced. The study was a methods study using CD8 T cells to benchmark molecular-identifier clustering-based TCR repertoire sequencing (MIDCIRS) and TCR RNA copy counting.

V loses 6 bases at its end and J loses 3 bases; junction bases beyond the gene matches: 3. Based on the germline V gene (reference sequence), the CDR1 and CDR2 sequences are DFQATT and SNEGSKA. The CDR3 spans 14 residues, from the cysteine through the phenylalanine. CDR3 DNA only is kept here, 42 bases in frame from base 1. Broader findings and caveats from the paper: When barcode sub-clustering was left out, chimeric consensus sequences inflated TCR diversity, with chimeras reaching as high as 47%. Even against a background of one million naive CD8 T cells, spiked-in Jurkat TCR RNA amounting to a single cell's worth was reported to be detectable. Highly expanded clone sizes could be underestimated because identical TCR molecules may share a barcode. In CMV-specific effector cells, over 97% of molecules were held by clones above 20 RNA copies, whereas under 1% of molecules were held by such clones in naive cells. The naive libraries included spiked-in Jurkat TCR RNA (roughly nine copies' worth), and this RNA is not part of the donor repertoire. Modeling gave roughly 3 recovered TCR RNA copies per cell versus roughly 10 by digital PCR, implying roughly 29% capture efficiency.

The sample holds many counts of this clonotype. The clone's antigen remains unknown. The sample holds no much larger clone one base away, and base qualities are not on file. Libraries of naive CD8 T cells were built from anywhere between roughly 20,000 and 1,100,000 sorted cells, with 10%, 30% or 50% of the purified RNA used. Naive CD8 T cells, defined as CD8+CD4-CCR7+CD45RA+, were FACS-sorted into RLT Plus buffer on a BD FACSAria II. Detection sensitivity was tested by spiking Jurkat RNA equal to around 11 TCR copies' worth into samples containing about 20,000-1,000,000 naive CD8 T cells. CD8 T cells were enriched with RosetteSep CD8+ T Cell Enrichment Cocktail and Ficoll-Paque, followed by ACK red cell lysis. The library relied on PCR. Data came from an Illumina HiSeq 4000. Preparation of bulk TCR libraries followed a previously described approach, with the TCR primers listed in Table S5. Total RNA was purified with the Qiagen AllPrep DNA/RNA kit. Reads from multiple sequencing runs of the same library were pooled before analysis. In the paper's pipeline: Reads were retained only if their TCR constant sequence matched exactly, and those retained reads were trimmed to 150 nt and grouped according to their 12-nt molecular barcodes. Within each barcode group, reads were sub-clustered at a 15% Levenshtein threshold, and quality-weighted consensus sequences were built per RNA molecule. Non-functional sequences were excluded, and lower-count sequences lying one edit away from another sequence were also excluded. Barcode sub-clusters with fewer than 20% of the maximum read count were removed, based on fitting two negative binomial distributions. Through fastp at Q25 and MiXCR, TCRdb rebuilt clones from the public reads, retaining in-frame beta chains. Under each unique CDR3 protein, matching rows form one entry showing the most common genes and DNA. Clone size and V and J calls follow TCRdb, not the original study. Present in this sample are tens of thousands of distinct CDR3 sequences, around 18% of which were seen just once. The ten largest account for approximately 1.5% of the sample.

The V and J genes are TRBV20-1 and TRBJ2-1; 12 of the junction bases match TRBD2. The receptor comes from a human donor in good health. Some libraries in this study had Jurkat cell RNA spiked in. The source material was naive CD8+ T cells from blood, with Jurkat cell RNA spiked in. Explained via the paper, the cell subset or site label denotes: FACS-sorted CD8+CD4-CCR7+CD45RA+ naive T cells. The DNA reads as follows: TGCAGTGCCCCGGGACTAGCGGGCTACAATGAGCAGTTCTTC. Translated, it reads CSAPGLAGYNEQFF.